These 20 T cell receptor beta chains were all obtained from the same sample, sequenced in a study of CD8+ T cells in alopecia areata. Noted treatment: oral pan-JAK inhibitor, 5-10 mg twice daily. As the sequencing template, cDNA was produced by extracting RNA and reverse transcribing it. Clones were read by immunoSEQ multiplex PCR, and TCRdb kept only the in-frame ones, dropping some. The sample includes hundreds of thousands of clones, more than 60% of them seen just once. The sample consisted of CD4+ T cells sorted from blood, taken at roughly week 45, from a patient treated with tofacitinib. The source of these receptors is a human donor with alopecia areata.

The V gene is TRBV5-1, the J gene TRBJ1-1; D is ambiguous. Germline loops: CDR1 SGHRS, CDR2 YFSETQ. The germline V and J ends were trimmed by 0 bases and 0 bases, with 6 bases remaining between them. CDR3 size: 14 residues. CDR3 sequence: CASSLVGMNTEAFF. The CDR3 bases are TGCGCCAGCAGCTTGGTAGGCATGAACACTGAAGCTTTCTTT.

This clone showed up just once. The CDR3 coding sequence is TGTGCCTGCTGGACAGGGGTGATAACTGAAGCTTTCTTT. As protein: CACWTGVITEAFF. The V and J genes are TRBV30 and TRBJ1-1, with TRBD1 matching 9 bases. The CDR3 loop spans 13 amino acids. In germline, CDR1 is GTSNPN, CDR2 SVGIG (reference sequence). V trimming: 6 bases; J trimming: 5 bases; junction bases outside the gene matches: 7.

V usage is TRBV30 and J usage is TRBJ2-5, with TRBD2 identical over 7 bases. Germline-derived CDR1 and CDR2 are GTSNPN and SVGIG (reference sequence). The ends lost 3 bases at V and 4 bases at J; junction bases unmatched: 5. This CDR3 is 13 amino acids long. The CDR3 nucleotides read TGTGCCTGGAGCCAAGCGGGGCTAGAGACCCAGTACTTC. Encoded protein: CAWSQAGLETQYF. The full variable domain, with the rest looked up from reference TRBV30 and TRBJ2-5, is SQTIHQWPATLVQPVGSPLSLECTVEGTSNPNLYWYRQAAGRGLQLLFYSVGIGQISSEVPQNLSASRPQDRQFILSSKKLLLSDSGFYLCAWSQAGLETQYFGPGTRLLVL.

The rearrangement joins TRBV7-2 to TRBJ2-5; D possibly corresponds to TRBD2 (6 bases). Germline V gene lookup returns CDR1 SGHTA and CDR2 FQGNSA. This CDR3 is built from 13 residues. Trimming removed 4 bases from V and 8 bases from J, with 14 bases in between. CDR3 bases: TGTGCCAGCAGCTCCCAGGCGGAGGGTACCCAGTACTTC. The encoded protein is CASSSQAEGTQYF.

The V and J genes are TRBV19 and TRBJ2-1; 13 bases agree with TRBD2. Germline assignment: CDR1 LNHDA and CDR2 SQIVND (reference sequence). V was clipped by 5 bases and J by 0 bases; unmatched bases: 4. This CDR3 contains 17 residues. DNA of the CDR3: TGTGCCAGTAGTCACCGACTAGCGGGGGGCTCCTACAATGAGCAGTTCTTC. Its protein is CASSHRLAGGSYNEQFF. The complete variable domain, with remaining parts taken from reference TRBV19 and TRBJ2-1, reads DGGITQSPKYLFRKEGQNVTLSCEQNLNHDAMYWYRQDPGQGLRLIYYSQIVNDFQKGDIAEGYSVSREKKESFPLTVTSAQKNPTAFYLCASSHRLAGGSYNEQFFGPGTRLTVL.

V gene TRBV11-3 combines with J gene TRBJ2-3; D ambiguous. Trimming shortened V by 5 bases and J by 9 bases, and 12 bases separated the two germline ends. CDR3 size: 12 residues. Germline loops: CDR1 SGHNT, CDR2 YENEEA. The CDR3: CASSPLRATQYF. CDR3 in DNA: TGTGCCAGCAGCCCCCTTCGGGCGACGCAGTATTTT.

This chain links TRBV5-5 with TRBJ2-6; TRBD1 matches at 7 bases. The J segment lost 4 bases and the V segment lost 6 bases, leaving 7 bases of the junction unmatched. CDR3 length: 15 residues. From germline, CDR1 is SGHKS and CDR2 YYEKEE (reference sequence). As DNA, the CDR3 is TGTGCCAGCACCAGACAGGGAACAGGGGCCAACGTCCTGACTTTC. This codes for CASTRQGTGANVLTF.

Only a few counts were recorded for this clone. The chain couples TRBV27 to TRBJ1-2; D uncertain. Trimming left V 4 bases short and J 7 bases short, with 22 bases between. Per germline, CDR1 MNHEY and CDR2 SMNVEV (reference sequence). This CDR3 is built from 16 residues. The CDR3 DNA reads as TGTGCCAGCAGTTCATCCGGGTGGGGTGACGAGAGTGGCTACACCTTC. It yields the protein CASSSSGWGDESGYTF.

This chain joins TRBV29-1 and TRBJ2-7; the D is unclear. Germline V gene lookup returns CDR1 SQVTM and CDR2 ANQGSEA. This CDR3 region has 13 residues. V was clipped by 4 bases and J by 0 bases, with 10 bases between them. The CDR3 here is CSVGTAISYEQYF. The CDR3 nucleotides read TGCAGCGTTGGCACGGCAATCTCCTACGAGCAGTACTTC.

The gene calls are TRBV9 and TRBJ1-6; TRBD1 aligns across 10 bases. CDR1 is SGDLS and CDR2 is YYNGEE in the germline V gene. The CDR3 totals 20 residues. V gave up 1 base and J gave up 10 bases; unmatched junction bases: 20. The CDR3 sequence: CASSVSGSIGTGDVESPLHF. DNA for the CDR3: TGTGCCAGCAGCGTATCTGGGAGTATCGGGACAGGGGATGTAGAATCACCCCTCCACTTT.

The V and J genes are TRBV9 and TRBJ2-3; TRBD1 matches 10 bases. V was pared by 4 bases and J by 2 bases, with 7 bases of the junction left unmatched. Germline CDR1 and CDR2: SGDLS and YYNGEE. This CDR3 is built from 16 residues. The CDR3 reads CASSSGDRGHTDTQYF. In DNA form, the CDR3 reads TGTGCCAGCAGCTCTGGGGACAGGGGCCACACAGATACGCAGTATTTT.

The chain links TRBV4-3 to TRBJ1-2, with D tentatively TRBD1 (6 bases). The germline V gene encodes CDR1 LGHNA and CDR2 YSLEER. CDR3 length: 15 amino acids. Trimming left V 0 bases short and J 4 bases short, with 12 bases between. CDR3 coding DNA: TGCGCCAGCAGCCAAGATCTTTTACAGGGCTATGGCTACACCTTC. Translating gives CASSQDLLQGYGYTF.

This clone turned up a few times. Different DNA sequences within this sample yield the same CDR3. V gene TRBV5-1 combines with J gene TRBJ1-2; 7 bases line up with TRBD1. The CDR3 is 14 residues long. J lost 2 bases, V lost 0 bases, and 1 base had no gene match. Germline lookup yields CDR1 SGHRS and CDR2 YFSETQ. The CDR3 region has the DNA TGCGCCAGCAGCTTGGGACAGGGAAACTATGGCTACACCTTC. Protein sequence: CASSLGQGNYGYTF.

This chain connects TRBV9 to TRBJ2-7, with D possibly TRBD1 on 5 matching bases. The germline gives CDR1 SGDLS, CDR2 YYNGEE. The V end lost 0 bases, the J end lost 6 bases, and 13 bases lay between the germline ends. The CDR3 is made up of 14 amino acids. Here the CDR3 DNA reads TGTGCCAGCAGCGTAGCCGTATCCCAGGGCGAGCAGTACTTC. This sequence encodes CASSVAVSQGEQYF.

This chain joins TRBV5-6 and TRBJ2-1; D possibly corresponds to TRBD2 (5 bases). The V gene lost 0 bases and the J gene lost 3 bases, with 13 bases spanning the gap. CDR3 length equals 16 residues. The germline CDR1 and CDR2 sequences are SGHDT and YYEEEE. CDR3 sequence reads: CASSLGPSSNYNEQFF. The CDR3 DNA reads as TGTGCCAGCAGCTTGGGACCGTCTAGCAACTACAATGAGCAGTTCTTC. The complete variable domain, with remaining parts taken from reference TRBV5-6 and TRBJ2-1, reads DAGVTQSPTHLIKTRGQQVTLRCSPKSGHDTVSWYQQALGQGPQFIFQYYEEEERQRGNFPDRFSGHQFPNYSSELNVNALLLGDSALYLCASSLGPSSNYNEQFFGPGTRLTVL.

This clone came up a few times. The genes are TRBV11-2 and TRBJ1-1; D gene uncertain. The CDR3 length is 14 residues. V lost 2 bases and J 0 bases, leaving 7 bases between the germline ends. Germline V gene lookup returns CDR1 SGHAT and CDR2 FQNNGV. The CDR3 nucleotides read TGTGCCAGCAGCTTAAACCTATTGAACACTGAAGCTTTCTTT. Amino acids: CASSLNLLNTEAFF. The variable domain in full, completed from reference TRBV11-2 and TRBJ1-1, reads EAGVAQSPRYKIIEKRQSVAFWCNPISGHATLYWYQQILGQGPKLLIQFQNNGVVDDSQLPKDRFSAERLKGVDSTLKIQPAKLEDSAVYLCASSLNLLNTEAFFGQGTRLTVV.

The CDR3 region has the DNA TGTGCCAGCAGCTTAGGGCCAGGGATGGCTGGGGCCAACGTCCTGACTTTC. Translating gives CASSLGPGMAGANVLTF. The genes are TRBV13 and TRBJ2-6, with D possibly being TRBD1 (5 bases). Trimming removed 0 bases at V and 2 bases at J, with 11 bases between. The CDR3 runs 17 residues. CDR1 is PRHDT and CDR2 is FYEKMQ in the germline V gene (reference sequence).

A single count supports this clone. The genes are TRBV9 and TRBJ2-7; no clear D. Germline-derived CDR1 and CDR2 are SGDLS and YYNGEE. This CDR3 comprises 15 residues. Trimming took 4 bases from V and 6 from J, leaving 20 bases between them. The CDR3 DNA follows: TGTGCCAGCAGCCCGAAAGGTGGTATTATTACCGAGCAGTACTTC. Translation: CASSPKGGIITEQYF.

This clone came up a few times. The V gene is TRBV27, the J gene TRBJ2-3, with 11 nucleotides matching TRBD2. The CDR3 contains 18 residues. The J segment lost 2 bases and the V segment lost 6 bases, leaving 13 bases of the junction unmatched. Germline V CDR1 and CDR2: MNHEY, SMNVEV (reference sequence). In DNA, the CDR3 is TGTGCCAGCAGAAATCTTGGATTTAGCGGGGGGGCCACAGATACGCAGTATTTT. This gives the protein CASRNLGFSGGATDTQYF.

V and J are TRBV7-3 and TRBJ1-1; the D is unclear. Germline V gene lookup returns CDR1 SGHTA and CDR2 FQGTGA. This CDR3 contains 13 residues. Trimming removed 5 bases from V and 0 bases from J, with 7 bases in between. The CDR3 protein is CASSPELNTEAFF. In nucleotides, the CDR3 is TGTGCCAGCAGCCCAGAATTGAACACTGAAGCTTTCTTT.